The 4 T cell receptor beta chains reported below all come from one sample, sequenced in a study of response to subunit inactivated influenza vaccine. MiXCR was run by TCRdb on the RT-PCR reads, yielding one entry per CDR3 protein. The sample records 550,000 to 650,000 distinct CDR3 sequences, roughly 12% being singletons. This material consisted of PBMCs from blood, taken on the day of vaccination. Receptors were obtained from a man between 50 and 59 years old who received an inactivated influenza vaccine.

The chain has TRBV6-1 and TRBJ2-7; TRBD2 might be the D (5 bases). V was shortened by 2 bases and J by 6 bases, with 11 bases between the two germline ends. The germline gives CDR1 MNHNS, CDR2 SASEGT. This CDR3 spans 13 amino acids. The CDR3 bases are TGTGCCAGCAGTGAATATAGAGGAGGCGAGCAGTACTTC. This sequence encodes CASSEYRGGEQYF.

V gene TRBV12-3 or TRBV12-4 combines with J gene TRBJ1-3, with 7 bases identical to TRBD1. CDR3 size: 13 residues. The junction had 6 bases not matched to a gene; V was cut back by 11 bases and J by 2 bases. The CDR3 DNA is TGTGCCTCCGACAGGGAAGCTGGAAACACCATATATTTT. Translating gives CASDREAGNTIYF.

This chain uses TRBV7-9 with TRBJ2-5; D remains unclear. V was cut by 5 bases and J by 0 bases, with 10 bases left in between. This CDR3 spans 14 amino acids. CDR1 is SEHNR and CDR2 is FQNEAQ in the germline V gene (reference sequence). The DNA of the CDR3 is TGTGCCAGCAGCACGCGGACGGACCAAGAGACCCAGTACTTC. Translation: CASSTRTDQETQYF.

This CDR3 reads CAISDLGRGSTDTQYF. CDR3 sequence (DNA): TGTGCCATCAGTGATCTGGGCAGGGGGTCCACAGATACGCAGTATTTT. This rearrangement joins TRBV10-3 to TRBJ2-3; TRBD1 matches at 7 bases. Unmatched junction bases numbered 8, after V lost 3 bases and J lost 2 bases. The V gene's germline CDR1 is ENHRY and CDR2 SYGVKD. The length of the CDR3 is 16 residues.